Detailed here is one TCR beta chain. Its antigen is not identified. It was with 60 Vbeta and 13 Jbeta primers that the PCR ran. This table comes from immunoSEQ multiplex PCR, and its TCRdb copy is limited to in-frame clones, with some not included. This sample carries tens of thousands of clones, roughly four fifths of them seen once, and the ten largest clones take 0.45% to 0.6%. These data belong to a study of cytomegalovirus exposure and HLA in healthy donors. General study points: Under in vitro conditions, three CMV-associated chains were confirmed as specific for CMV antigens. Investigators reported 164 TCR beta chains as tied to cytomegalovirus.

Sample: PBMCs. The receptor was derived from a man aged 25-45 years in good health and CMV-seronegative.

Here the CDR3 DNA reads TGTGCCATCAGGGACACCAGTCTCGGAAACACCATATATTTT. Translated, it gives CAIRDTSLGNTIYF. The chain has TRBV10-3 and TRBJ1-3, with D tentatively TRBD1 (5 bases). Germline CDR1 and CDR2: ENHRY and SYGVKD. The CDR3 is 14 residues long. The V and J ends lost 6 bases and 4 bases respectively, with 13 bases between them.